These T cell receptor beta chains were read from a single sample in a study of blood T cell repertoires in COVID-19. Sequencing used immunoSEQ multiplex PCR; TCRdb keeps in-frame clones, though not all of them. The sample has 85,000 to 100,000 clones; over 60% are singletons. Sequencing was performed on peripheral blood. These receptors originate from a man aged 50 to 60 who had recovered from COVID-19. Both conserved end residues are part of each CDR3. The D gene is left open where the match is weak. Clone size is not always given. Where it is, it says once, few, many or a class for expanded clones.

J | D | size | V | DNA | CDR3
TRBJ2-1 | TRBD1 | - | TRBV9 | TGTGCCAGCAGTGCTTCGGACAGGGGGGGCCGCGATGAGCAGTTCTTC | CASSASDRGGRDEQFF
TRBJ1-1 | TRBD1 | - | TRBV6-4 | TGTGCCAGCAGTCCCCAGACAGGGGCCGTGAACACTGAAGCTTTCTTT | CASSPQTGAVNTEAFF
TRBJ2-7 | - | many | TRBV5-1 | TGCGCCAGCAGCTTACCGGGAGCTGCTTCCTACGAGCAGTACTTC | CASSLPGAASYEQYF
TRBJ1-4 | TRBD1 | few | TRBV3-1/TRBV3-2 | TGTGCCAGCAGCCAAGGTTCCGGGACAGGGCGTGAAAAACTGTTTTTT | CASSQGSGTGREKLFF
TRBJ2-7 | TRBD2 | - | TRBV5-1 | TGCGCCAGCAGCTCAACTAGCGGGGGCTACGAGCAGTACTTC | CASSSTSGGYEQYF
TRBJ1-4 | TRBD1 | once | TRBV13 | TGTGCCAGCAGCTTAGAGGGACAGGGGAATGAAAAACTGTTTTTT | CASSLEGQGNEKLFF
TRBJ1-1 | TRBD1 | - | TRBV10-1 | TGCGCCAGCAGACAGGGGTTGAACACTGAAGCTTTCTTT | CASRQGLNTEAFF
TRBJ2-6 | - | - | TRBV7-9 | TGTGCCAGCAGCTTCCAGGGCTTAAGAAATGGGGCCAACGTCCTGACTTTC | CASSFQGLRNGANVLTF
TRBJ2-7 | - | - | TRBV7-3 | TGTGCCAGCAGCGGTAAACCCGGCTACGAGCAGTACTTC | CASSGKPGYEQYF
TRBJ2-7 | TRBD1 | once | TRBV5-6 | TGTGCCAGCAGCGCGGAGGGACAGGGGGCGTGGTACGAGCAGTACTTC | CASSAEGQGAWYEQYF
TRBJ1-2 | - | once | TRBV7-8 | TGTGCCAGCAGCTTAATATTAGGGGTGAGCGGCTACACCTTC | CASSLILGVSGYTF
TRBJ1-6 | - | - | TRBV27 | TGTGCCAGCAACATCGACAGTTACTGGACACCCCTCCACTTT | CASNIDSYWTPLHF
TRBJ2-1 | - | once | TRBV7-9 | TGTGCCAGCAGCTTAGGGAGGAAGAATGAGCAGTTCTTC | CASSLGRKNEQFF
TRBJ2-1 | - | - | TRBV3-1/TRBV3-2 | TGTGCCAGCAGCCAATCGGTAGCCTACAATGAGCAGTTCTTC | CASSQSVAYNEQFF